This entry concerns a single T cell receptor beta chain. This sample was included in a study of shared clonotypes between healthy human individuals. Germline assignment: CDR1 MNHEY and CDR2 SMNVEV (reference sequence). The CDR3 extends over 13 amino acids. V lost 3 bases to trimming and J lost 6 bases; unmatched junction nucleotides: 4. As handled by the study authors: There were no quality scores in the junction-only immunoSEQ sequences, so filtering differed. Sequencing used immunoSEQ multiplex PCR; TCRdb keeps in-frame clones, though not all of them. V and J calls and clone size are as listed in that table; D and trimming were resolved from the DNA. The sample holds about 320,000 clones, around 87% seen once.

Sequenced sample: memory CD8+ T cells sorted from blood. Specified subset: CD45RO+ cells pooled with CCR7-negative TemRA cells. The rearrangement links TRBV27 to TRBJ2-7, with 8 bases matching TRBD2. This clonotype was obtained from a man aged 18 to 30 in good health. The CDR3 sequence is CASSFRGGLEQYF. The CDR3 DNA sequence: TGTGCCAGCAGTTTTCGGGGGGGCCTCGAGCAGTACTTC.